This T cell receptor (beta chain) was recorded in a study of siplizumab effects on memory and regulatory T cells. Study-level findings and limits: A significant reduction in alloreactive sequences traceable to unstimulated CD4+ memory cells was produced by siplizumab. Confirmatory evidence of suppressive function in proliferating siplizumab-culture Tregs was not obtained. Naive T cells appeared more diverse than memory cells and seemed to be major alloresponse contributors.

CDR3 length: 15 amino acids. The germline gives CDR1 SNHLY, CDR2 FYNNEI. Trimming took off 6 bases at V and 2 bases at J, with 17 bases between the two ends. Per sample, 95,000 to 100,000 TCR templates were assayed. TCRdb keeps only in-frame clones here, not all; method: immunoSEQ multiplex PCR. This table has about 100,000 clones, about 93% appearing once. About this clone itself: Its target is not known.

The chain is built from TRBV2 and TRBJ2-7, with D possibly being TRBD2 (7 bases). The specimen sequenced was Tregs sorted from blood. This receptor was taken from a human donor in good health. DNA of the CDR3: TGTGCCAGCAGCCCGGGGGGCAGGGAGCCCTACGAGCAGTACTTC. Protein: CASSPGGREPYEQYF.